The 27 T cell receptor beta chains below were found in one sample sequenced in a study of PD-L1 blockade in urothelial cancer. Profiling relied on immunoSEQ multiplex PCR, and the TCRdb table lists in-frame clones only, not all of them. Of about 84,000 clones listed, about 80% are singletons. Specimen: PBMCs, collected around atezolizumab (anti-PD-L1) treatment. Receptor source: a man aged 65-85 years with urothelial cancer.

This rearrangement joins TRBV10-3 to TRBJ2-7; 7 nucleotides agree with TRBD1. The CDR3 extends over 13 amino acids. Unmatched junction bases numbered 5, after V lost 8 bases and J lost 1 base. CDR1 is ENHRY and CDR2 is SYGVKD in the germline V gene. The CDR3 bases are TGTGCCATCTCGGACAGGTTTTCCTACGAGCAGTACTTC. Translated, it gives CAISDRFSYEQYF.

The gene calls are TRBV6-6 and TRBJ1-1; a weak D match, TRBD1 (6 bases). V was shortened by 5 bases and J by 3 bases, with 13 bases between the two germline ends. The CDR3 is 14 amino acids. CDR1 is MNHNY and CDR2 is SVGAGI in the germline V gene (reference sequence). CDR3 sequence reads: CASSKQGEDTEAFF. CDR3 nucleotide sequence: TGTGCCAGCAGTAAACAGGGAGAGGACACTGAAGCTTTCTTT.

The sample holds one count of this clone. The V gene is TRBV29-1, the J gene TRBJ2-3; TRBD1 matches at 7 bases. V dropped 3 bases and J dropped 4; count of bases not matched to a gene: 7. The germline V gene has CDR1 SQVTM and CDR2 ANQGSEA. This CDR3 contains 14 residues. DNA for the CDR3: TGCAGCGTTGACAAGGAAGGGGGCCCAGATACGCAGTATTTT. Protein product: CSVDKEGGPDTQYF.

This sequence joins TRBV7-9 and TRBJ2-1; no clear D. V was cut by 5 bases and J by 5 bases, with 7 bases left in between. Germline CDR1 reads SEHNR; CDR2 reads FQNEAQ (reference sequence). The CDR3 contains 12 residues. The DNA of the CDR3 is TGTGCCAGCAGCCAGACTGACAATGAGCAGTTCTTC. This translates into CASSQTDNEQFF.

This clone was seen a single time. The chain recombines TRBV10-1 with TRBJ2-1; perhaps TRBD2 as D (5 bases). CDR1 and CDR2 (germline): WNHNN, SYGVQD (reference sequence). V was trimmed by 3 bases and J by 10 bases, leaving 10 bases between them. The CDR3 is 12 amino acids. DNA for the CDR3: TGCGCCAGCAGTGACCCGACGGGAGAGCAGTTCTTC. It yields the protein CASSDPTGEQFF.

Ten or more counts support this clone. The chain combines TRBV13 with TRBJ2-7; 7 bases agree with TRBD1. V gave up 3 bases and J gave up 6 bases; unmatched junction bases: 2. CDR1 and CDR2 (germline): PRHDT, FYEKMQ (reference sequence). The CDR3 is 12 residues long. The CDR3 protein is CASSLTGSEQYF. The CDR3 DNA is TGTGCCAGCAGCTTGACAGGGAGCGAGCAGTACTTC.

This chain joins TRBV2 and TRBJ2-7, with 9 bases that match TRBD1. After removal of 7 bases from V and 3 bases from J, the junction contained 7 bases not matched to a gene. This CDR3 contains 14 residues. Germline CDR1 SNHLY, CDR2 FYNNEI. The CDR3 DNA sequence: TGTGCCAGCATGGGCGGGACAGGGAACTACGAGCAGTACTTC. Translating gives CASMGGTGNYEQYF.

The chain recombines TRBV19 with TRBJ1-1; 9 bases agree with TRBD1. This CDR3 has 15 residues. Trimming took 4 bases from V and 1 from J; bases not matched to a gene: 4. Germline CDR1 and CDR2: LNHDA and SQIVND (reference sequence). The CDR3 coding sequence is TGTGCCAGTAGTAATGACAGGGGGTGGAACACTGAAGCTTTCTTT. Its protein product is CASSNDRGWNTEAFF.

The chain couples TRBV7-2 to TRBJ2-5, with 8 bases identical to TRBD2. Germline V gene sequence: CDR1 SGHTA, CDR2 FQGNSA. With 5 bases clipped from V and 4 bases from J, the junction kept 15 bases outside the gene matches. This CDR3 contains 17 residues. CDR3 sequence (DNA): TGTGCCAGCAGCCCGGGGGTAGCGGGGTTCGGTGGAGAGACCCAGTACTTC. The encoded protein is CASSPGVAGFGGETQYF.

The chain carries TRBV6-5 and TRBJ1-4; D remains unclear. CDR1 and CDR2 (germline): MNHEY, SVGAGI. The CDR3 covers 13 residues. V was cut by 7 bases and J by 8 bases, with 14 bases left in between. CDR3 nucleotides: TGTGCCAGCACGAAGTATGCAGGAGAAAAACTGTTTTTT. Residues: CASTKYAGEKLFF.

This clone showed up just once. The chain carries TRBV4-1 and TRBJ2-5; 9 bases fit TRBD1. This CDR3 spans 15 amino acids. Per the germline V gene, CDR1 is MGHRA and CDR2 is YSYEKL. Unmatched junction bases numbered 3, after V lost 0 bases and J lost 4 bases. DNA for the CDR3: TGCGCCAGCAGCCAAGAAGGGACAGGGAGAGAGACCCAGTACTTC. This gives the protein CASSQEGTGRETQYF.

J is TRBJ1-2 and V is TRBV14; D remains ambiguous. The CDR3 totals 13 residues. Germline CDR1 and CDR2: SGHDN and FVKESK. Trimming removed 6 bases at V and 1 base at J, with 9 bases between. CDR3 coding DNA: TGTGCCAGCAGTTTACAGAATAACTATGGCTACACCTTC. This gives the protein CASSLQNNYGYTF.

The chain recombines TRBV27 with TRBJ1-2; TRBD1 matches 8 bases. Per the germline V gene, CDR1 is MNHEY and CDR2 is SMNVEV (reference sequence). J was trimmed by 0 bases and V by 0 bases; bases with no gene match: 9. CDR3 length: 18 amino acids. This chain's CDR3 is CASSLSGQETGANYGYTF. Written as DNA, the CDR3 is TGTGCCAGCAGTTTATCGGGCCAAGAGACAGGGGCTAACTATGGCTACACCTTC.

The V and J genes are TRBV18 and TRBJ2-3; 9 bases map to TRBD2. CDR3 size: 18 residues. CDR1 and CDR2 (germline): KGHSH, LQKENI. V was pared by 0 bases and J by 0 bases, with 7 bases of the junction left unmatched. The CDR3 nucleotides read TGTGCCAGCTCACCACCTAGCGGGAGATTGGTTAGCACAGATACGCAGTATTTT. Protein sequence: CASSPPSGRLVSTDTQYF.

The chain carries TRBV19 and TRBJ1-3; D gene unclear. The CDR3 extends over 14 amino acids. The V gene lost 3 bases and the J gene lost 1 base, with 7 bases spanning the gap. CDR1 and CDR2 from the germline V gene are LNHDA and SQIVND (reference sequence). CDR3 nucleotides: TGTGCCAGTAGTATGCGGGAATCTGGAAACACCATATATTTT. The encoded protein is CASSMRESGNTIYF. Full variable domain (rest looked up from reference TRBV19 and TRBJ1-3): DGGITQSPKYLFRKEGQNVTLSCEQNLNHDAMYWYRQDPGQGLRLIYYSQIVNDFQKGDIAEGYSVSREKKESFPLTVTSAQKNPTAFYLCASSMRESGNTIYFGEGSWLTVV.

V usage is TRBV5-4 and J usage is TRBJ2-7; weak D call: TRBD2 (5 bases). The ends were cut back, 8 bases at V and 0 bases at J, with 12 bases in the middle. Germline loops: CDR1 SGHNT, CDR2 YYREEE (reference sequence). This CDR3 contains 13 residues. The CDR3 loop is CASSLGSSYEQYF. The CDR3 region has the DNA TGTGCCAGTTCACTGGGGAGCTCCTACGAGCAGTACTTC.

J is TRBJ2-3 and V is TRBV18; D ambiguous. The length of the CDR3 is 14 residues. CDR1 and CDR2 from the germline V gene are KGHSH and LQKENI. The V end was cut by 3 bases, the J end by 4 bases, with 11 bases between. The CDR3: CASSPGSTADTQYF. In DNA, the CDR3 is TGTGCCAGCTCACCTGGTTCAACAGCAGATACGCAGTATTTT.

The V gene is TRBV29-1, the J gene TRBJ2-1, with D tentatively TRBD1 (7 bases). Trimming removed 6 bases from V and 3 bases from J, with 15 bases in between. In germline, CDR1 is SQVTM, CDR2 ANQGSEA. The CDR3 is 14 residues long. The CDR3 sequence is CSVTTGDFYNEQFF. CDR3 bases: TGCAGCGTAACTACAGGGGACTTCTACAATGAGCAGTTCTTC.

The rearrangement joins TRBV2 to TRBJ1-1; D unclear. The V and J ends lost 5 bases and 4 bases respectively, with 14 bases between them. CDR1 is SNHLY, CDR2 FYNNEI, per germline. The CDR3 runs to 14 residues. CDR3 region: CASSLREVFTEAFF. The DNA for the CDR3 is TGTGCCAGCAGTCTAAGGGAGGTGTTCACTGAAGCTTTCTTT. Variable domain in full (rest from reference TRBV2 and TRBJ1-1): EPEVTQTPSHQVTQMGQEVILRCVPISNHLYFYWYRQILGQKVEFLVSFYNNEISEKSEIFDDQFSVERPDGSNFTLKIRSTKLEDSAMYFCASSLREVFTEAFFGQGTRLTVV.

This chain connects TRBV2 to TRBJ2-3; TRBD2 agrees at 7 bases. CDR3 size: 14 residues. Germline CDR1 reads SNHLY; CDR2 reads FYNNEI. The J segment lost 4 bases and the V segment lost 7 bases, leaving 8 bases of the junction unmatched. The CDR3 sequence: CASKRGLGADTQYF. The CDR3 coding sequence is TGTGCCAGCAAGCGGGGTCTAGGGGCAGATACGCAGTATTTT.

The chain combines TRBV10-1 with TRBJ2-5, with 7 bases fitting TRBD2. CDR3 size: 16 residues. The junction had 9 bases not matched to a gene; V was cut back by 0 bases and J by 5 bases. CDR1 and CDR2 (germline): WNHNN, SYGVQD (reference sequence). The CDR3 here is CASSESKAAGTETQYF. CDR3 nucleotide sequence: TGCGCCAGCAGTGAGTCGAAAGCAGCGGGGACGGAGACCCAGTACTTC.

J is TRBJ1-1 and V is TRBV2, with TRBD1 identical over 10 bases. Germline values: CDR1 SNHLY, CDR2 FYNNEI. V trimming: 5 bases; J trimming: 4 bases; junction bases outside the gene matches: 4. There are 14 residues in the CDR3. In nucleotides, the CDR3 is TGTGCCAGCAGTCTCCGGGACAGGGGCACTGAAGCTTTCTTT. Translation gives CASSLRDRGTEAFF.

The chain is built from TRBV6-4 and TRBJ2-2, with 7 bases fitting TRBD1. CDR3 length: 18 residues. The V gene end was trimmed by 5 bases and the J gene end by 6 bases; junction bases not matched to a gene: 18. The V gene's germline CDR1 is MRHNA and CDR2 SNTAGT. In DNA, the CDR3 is TGTGCCAGCAGTCCCAACAGGGGTGGAGGACCCTTCCCCGGGGAGCTGTTTTTT. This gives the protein CASSPNRGGGPFPGELFF.

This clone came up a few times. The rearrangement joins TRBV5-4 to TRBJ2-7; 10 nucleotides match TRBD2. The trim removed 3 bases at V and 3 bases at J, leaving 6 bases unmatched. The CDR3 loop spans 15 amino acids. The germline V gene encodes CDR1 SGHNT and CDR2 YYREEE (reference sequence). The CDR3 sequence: CASSSLAGVVYEQYF. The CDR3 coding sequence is TGTGCCAGCAGCTCCCTAGCGGGAGTGGTCTACGAGCAGTACTTC.

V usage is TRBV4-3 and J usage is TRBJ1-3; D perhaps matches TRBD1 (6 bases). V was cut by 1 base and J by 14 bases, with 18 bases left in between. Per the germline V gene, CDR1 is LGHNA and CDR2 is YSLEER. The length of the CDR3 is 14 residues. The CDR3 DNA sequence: TGCGCCAGCAGCCAAGCCACGGGGGGCCCGGTCCTATATTTT. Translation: CASSQATGGPVLYF.

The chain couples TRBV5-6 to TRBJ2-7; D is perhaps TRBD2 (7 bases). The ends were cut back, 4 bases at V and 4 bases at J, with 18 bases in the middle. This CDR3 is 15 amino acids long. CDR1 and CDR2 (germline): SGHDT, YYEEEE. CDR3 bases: TGTGCCAGCAGCGCGGGGGCGTCCAGTTCATACGAGCAGTACTTC. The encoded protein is CASSAGASSSYEQYF.

CDR3 coding DNA: TGTGCGTCTCATAGGGACAGTAATCAGCCCCAGCATTTT. Translation: CASHRDSNQPQHF. The rearrangement joins TRBV6-1 to TRBJ1-5; 7 bases fit TRBD1. The CDR3 runs to 13 residues. CDR1 is MNHNS and CDR2 is SASEGT in the germline V gene.